These 21 T cell receptor beta chains originate from one sample sequenced in a study of graft-versus-host responses after intestinal transplantation (dated by TCRdb to about 2021). In the paper's terms, the time point label means: cells obtained before transplantation from donor or recipient. The library was produced with the immunoSEQ multiplex PCR assay. TCRdb's version of the immuneACCESS table is confined to in-frame rearrangements and falls short of the full clone set. An unresolved V gene accounts for under half of the shortfall where checked; the remainder is of unknown origin. Present in this sample are about 85,000 clones, roughly 80% of which were seen just once. The biggest ten clones account for more than 0.8% of the sample. These receptors' targets are unknown. Sequenced material: unstimulated CD4+ T cells sorted from spleen or lymph node cells, taken before intestinal transplant. These receptors originate from a human donor who received an intestinal transplant.

Only one count was recorded for this clone. The chain couples TRBV10-1 to TRBJ1-5; D unclear. The CDR3 is 14 amino acids. Germline CDR1 and CDR2: WNHNN and SYGVQD (reference sequence). V gave up 4 bases and J gave up 3 bases, with 10 bases separating them. The CDR3: CASSASGDNQPQHF. CDR3 nucleotide sequence: TGCGCCAGCAGTGCTTCCGGGGACAATCAGCCCCAGCATTTT.

The J gene is TRBJ2-1, the V gene TRBV19; 8 bases are a match to TRBD2. V was clipped by 5 bases and J by 2 bases; unmatched bases: 5. The CDR3 runs 15 residues. Germline V gene lookup returns CDR1 LNHDA and CDR2 SQIVND (reference sequence). This CDR3 is CASSAGLAAYNEQFF. The DNA of the CDR3 is TGTGCCAGTAGTGCCGGACTAGCCGCCTACAATGAGCAGTTCTTC.

This clone was observed a handful of times. The chain is built from TRBV29-1 and TRBJ2-7; 8 bases align to TRBD2. The CDR3 is 11 residues long. Unmatched junction bases numbered 6, after V lost 4 bases and J lost 10 bases. Germline assignment: CDR1 SQVTM and CDR2 ANQGSEA. The CDR3 DNA sequence: TGCAGCGTTGGGACTAGCTTAGGACAGTACTTC. It translates to CSVGTSLGQYF.

This rearrangement joins TRBV6-5 to TRBJ2-7, with 10 bases identical to TRBD2. This CDR3 is built from 14 residues. Germline CDR1 MNHEY, CDR2 SVGAGI. V dropped 10 bases and J dropped 4; count of bases not matched to a gene: 10. The DNA of the CDR3 is TGTGCCACTACACGGACTAGCGGTGCTTACGAGCAGTACTTC. Its translation: CATTRTSGAYEQYF.

For this clone: Different DNA sequences within this sample yield the same CDR3. The chain uses TRBV5-1 and TRBJ2-5; 7 nucleotides agree with TRBD2. This CDR3 spans 13 amino acids. Germline CDR1 is SGHRS and CDR2 is YFSETQ. With 2 bases clipped from V and 4 bases from J, the junction kept 2 bases outside the gene matches. Here the CDR3 reads CASSFGGGETQYF. In DNA form, the CDR3 reads TGCGCCAGCAGCTTCGGCGGGGGAGAGACCCAGTACTTC.

The chain is built from TRBV7-3 and TRBJ2-1, with TRBD2 matching 8 bases. The CDR3 covers 14 residues. V lost 5 bases and J lost 0; bases outside the gene matches: 0. Per germline, CDR1 SGHTA and CDR2 FQGTGA. The CDR3 sequence: CASSGTSSYNEQFF. CDR3 in DNA: TGTGCCAGCAGCGGGACTAGCTCCTACAATGAGCAGTTCTTC.

The chain couples TRBV27 to TRBJ2-6; tentative D call: TRBD1 (6 bases). Germline CDR1 reads MNHEY; CDR2 reads SMNVEV (reference sequence). This CDR3 spans 17 amino acids. V shed 3 bases and J shed 2 bases, with 14 bases lying between them. The CDR3, as DNA: TGTGCCAGCAGTTTCAACAGGGTGGATCCTGGGGCCAACGTCCTGACTTTC. Translated: CASSFNRVDPGANVLTF.

The V gene is TRBV5-1, the J gene TRBJ1-1; D possibly corresponds to TRBD1 (5 bases). Germline values: CDR1 SGHRS, CDR2 YFSETQ. The V end lost 2 bases, the J end lost 3 bases, and 11 bases lay between the germline ends. The CDR3 sequence is 14 residues long. The CDR3 loop is CASSFDRAYTEAFF. As DNA, the CDR3 is TGCGCCAGCAGCTTCGACAGAGCATACACTGAAGCTTTCTTT.

The V and J genes are TRBV19 and TRBJ2-7; the match to TRBD2 covers 8 bases. J gave up 4 bases and V 4 bases, and 9 bases lay outside the gene matches. The germline CDR1 and CDR2 sequences are LNHDA and SQIVND (reference sequence). The CDR3 is made up of 15 amino acids. Here the CDR3 DNA reads TGTGCCAGTAGTAATTCCGGGACTAGTATGTACGAGCAGTACTTC. Translated, it gives CASSNSGTSMYEQYF.

The CDR3 region is CASGDRVSNQPQHF. Written as DNA, the CDR3 is TGTGCCAGCGGAGACAGGGTCAGCAATCAGCCCCAGCATTTT. The rearrangement uses TRBV2 and TRBJ1-5; 7 nucleotides agree with TRBD1. V shed 8 bases and J 1 base; nucleotides not matched to a gene: 5. CDR1 and CDR2 (germline): SNHLY, FYNNEI. The length of the CDR3 is 14 residues.

This chain uses TRBV4-2 with TRBJ2-1; 7 positions agree with TRBD2. V gave up 4 bases and J gave up 3 bases; unmatched junction bases: 3. The CDR3 sequence is 14 residues long. In germline, CDR1 is LGHNA, CDR2 YNFKEQ. The CDR3 region is CASSLGTNYNEQFF. DNA of the CDR3: TGTGCCAGCAGCCTCGGGACTAACTACAATGAGCAGTTCTTC.

The chain carries TRBV18 and TRBJ2-2, with 10 bases fitting TRBD1. The CDR3 runs 18 residues. CDR1 and CDR2 from the germline V gene are KGHSH and LQKENI. With 0 bases clipped from V and 4 bases from J, the junction kept 8 bases outside the gene matches. The CDR3, as DNA: TGTGCCAGCTCACCACCAGCCGGGACAGGGGCGGTCACCGGGGAGCTGTTTTTT. Translating it yields CASSPPAGTGAVTGELFF.

This chain joins TRBV10-1 and TRBJ2-3; no clear D gene. The CDR3 is made up of 15 amino acids. Germline V gives CDR1 WNHNN, CDR2 SYGVQD (reference sequence). Trimming left V 3 bases short and J 0 bases short, with 10 bases between. DNA for the CDR3: TGCGCCAGCAGTGACCCTACAGTGAGCACAGATACGCAGTATTTT. This translates into CASSDPTVSTDTQYF.

This rearrangement joins TRBV19 to TRBJ1-4; 7 bases line up with TRBD1. Germline lookup yields CDR1 LNHDA and CDR2 SQIVND (reference sequence). The CDR3 runs to 14 residues. Trimming cost V 5 bases and J 6 bases; bases outside gene matches: 6. CDR3: CASSFGTADEKLFF. CDR3 sequence (DNA): TGTGCCAGTAGTTTCGGGACAGCGGATGAAAAACTGTTTTTT.

The chain links TRBV19 to TRBJ1-1; D gene uncertain. CDR3 length: 18 residues. The germline V gene has CDR1 LNHDA and CDR2 SQIVND (reference sequence). Trimming stripped 7 bases from V and 1 base from J, with 25 bases between. The CDR3 sequence is CASIRSPRRAGRNTEAFF. The CDR3 coding sequence is TGTGCCAGTATTCGAAGCCCTAGACGGGCGGGAAGGAACACTGAAGCTTTCTTT.

The chain joins TRBV15 to TRBJ2-7; TRBD1 is a possible D gene (5 bases). This CDR3 comprises 15 residues. Germline V lookup: CDR1 LNHNV, CDR2 YYDKDF (reference sequence). Trimming pared 1 base from V and 1 base from J, leaving 11 bases between. The CDR3 spells CATSRGQGPSYEQYF. The CDR3 coding sequence is TGTGCCACCAGCAGAGGTCAGGGTCCTTCCTACGAGCAGTACTTC.

The chain recombines TRBV15 with TRBJ2-7, with 7 bases identical to TRBD2. The CDR3 totals 16 residues. Germline CDR1 and CDR2: LNHNV and YYDKDF (reference sequence). The V gene end was trimmed by 2 bases and the J gene end by 5 bases; junction bases not matched to a gene: 12. The CDR3 spells CATSRSRGGSRDEQYF. The CDR3 DNA follows: TGTGCCACCAGCAGAAGCCGGGGCGGGAGTCGGGACGAGCAGTACTTC.

A single count supports this clone. The chain uses TRBV7-2 and TRBJ1-2, with D tentatively TRBD1 (6 bases). Germline CDR1 SGHTA, CDR2 FQGNSA. The V end was cut by 5 bases, the J end by 4 bases, with 20 bases between. CDR3 length: 16 amino acids. CDR3 residues: CASSRGAGAGVYGYTF. DNA for the CDR3: TGTGCCAGCAGCAGAGGGGCAGGGGCCGGGGTCTATGGCTACACCTTC.

The gene calls are TRBV5-4 and TRBJ1-1, with TRBD1 matching 7 bases. In germline, CDR1 is SGHNT, CDR2 YYREEE (reference sequence). The CDR3 length is 16 residues. J was trimmed by 1 base and V by 4 bases; bases with no gene match: 10. DNA of the CDR3: TGTGCCAGCAGCCCCGGAGGGGGCGCAGGGAACACTGAAGCTTTCTTT. Its protein product is CASSPGGGAGNTEAFF.

The chain combines TRBV2 with TRBJ2-2; 10 bases map to TRBD2. Per the germline V gene, CDR1 is SNHLY and CDR2 is FYNNEI. V trimming: 6 bases; J trimming: 6 bases; junction bases outside the gene matches: 10. The CDR3 loop spans 16 amino acids. The CDR3 sequence is CASSDLAGGSPGELFF. In DNA form, the CDR3 reads TGTGCCAGCAGCGATTTAGCGGGGGGATCCCCCGGGGAGCTGTTTTTT.

V is TRBV28 and J is TRBJ1-1; 8 bases are a match to TRBD1. CDR1 is MDHEN and CDR2 is SYDVKM in the germline V gene. CDR3 length: 14 residues. Germline trimming cut 4 bases from V and 1 base from J; bases unmatched to any gene: 2. The CDR3 nucleotides read TGTGCCAGCAGTTCCGGACAGGGGAACACTGAAGCTTTCTTT. Amino acid sequence: CASSSGQGNTEAFF.